The next 26 T cell receptor beta chains were all read from a single sample in a study of read filtering for tumor transcriptome and immune sequencing. This library used roughly 430 ng RNA and molecular barcoded adaptors spanning alpha/delta and beta/gamma chains. In TCRdb, the reads were re-called with MiXCR into one record per CDR3 protein. The profile covers fewer than 90,000 distinct CDR3 sequences, with 9% to 15% appearing a single time and under 15% taken by the ten largest. The specimen sequenced was a population of CD138-negative cells sorted from bone marrow. These TCRs come from a donor aged 40 or older with multiple myeloma.

This clonotype occurred many times. The chain has TRBV5-1 and TRBJ1-5; no clear D. Between the trimmed V and J ends, which lost 5 bases and 4 bases, there was a span of 10 bases. The germline V gene has CDR1 SGHRS and CDR2 YFSETQ. The CDR3 is 13 amino acids. DNA of the CDR3: TGCGCCAGCAGTACGGATGGGAATCAGCCCCAGCATTTT. Translating it yields CASSTDGNQPQHF.

This clonotype was seen ten or more times. This rearrangement joins TRBV6-1 to TRBJ2-1; 7 nucleotides line up with TRBD2. The CDR3 has 12 amino acids. The V gene end was trimmed by 8 bases and the J gene end by 5 bases; junction bases not matched to a gene: 3. The V gene's germline CDR1 is MNHNS and CDR2 SASEGT. The DNA of the CDR3 is TGTGCCAGCCGGCTAGCGGACAATGAGCAGTTCTTC. As protein: CASRLADNEQFF.

In its sample, this clonotype was seen a few times. V and J are TRBV5-1 and TRBJ1-1; no reliable D call. V was clipped by 4 bases and J by 3 bases, with 10 bases between them. Germline CDR1 is SGHRS and CDR2 is YFSETQ. CDR3 size: 13 residues. The chain's CDR3 is CASSPRQDTEAFF. The CDR3 DNA is TGCGCCAGCAGCCCCAGACAAGACACTGAAGCTTTCTTT.

Turning to this clonotype: A much larger clonotype is one base distant, so this may be a read error. This chain links TRBV5-1 with TRBJ2-7; perhaps TRBD1 as D (5 bases). CDR3 length: 15 residues. V lost 3 bases and J lost 5, with 18 bases in between. Looked up from germline, CDR1 is SGHRS and CDR2 is YFSETQ. CDR3 nucleotide sequence: TGCGCCAGCAGCTCGACAGAGTCGGTGTACGACGAGCAGTACTTC. As protein: CASSSTESVYDEQYF. The full variable domain, with the rest looked up from reference TRBV5-1 and TRBJ2-7, is KAGVTQTPRYLIKTRGQQVTLSCSPISGHRSVSWYQQTPGQGLQFLFEYFSETQRNKGNFPGRFSGRQFSNSRSEMNVSTLELGDSALYLCASSSTESVYDEQYFGPGTRLTVT.

A note on this clonotype: The missing conserved phenylalanine or tryptophan at the end of this CDR3 makes a read error likely. The rearrangement joins TRBV11-3 to TRBJ2-1; TRBD2 is a possible D gene (5 bases). The CDR3 has 16 residues. The V gene's germline CDR1 is SGHNT and CDR2 YENEEA. The CDR3 nucleotides are TGTGCCTGCAGCTTACGGGATCGGCCCTCCTACAATGAGCAGTTCCTC. Its translation: CACSLRDRPSYNEQFL.

This chain joins TRBV11-2 and TRBJ2-5; 12 bases fit TRBD2. The J segment lost 1 base and the V segment lost 5 bases, leaving 5 bases of the junction unmatched. The CDR3 is made up of 16 amino acids. Germline V CDR1 and CDR2: SGHAT, FQNNGV. In DNA form, the CDR3 reads TGTGCCAGCAGCACATGGACTAGCGGGACCCAAGAGACCCAGTACTTC. It yields the protein CASSTWTSGTQETQYF.

Worth noting for this clonotype: A read error may explain this, as a much larger clone is one base away. The rearrangement links TRBV7-9 to TRBJ1-1, with 8 bases fitting TRBD1. The CDR3 has 13 amino acids. CDR1 and CDR2 from the germline V gene are SEHNR and FQNEAQ (reference sequence). J was trimmed by 4 bases and V by 8 bases; bases with no gene match: 6. This CDR3 is CASARGRGTEAFF. CDR3 in DNA: TGTGCCAGCGCCAGGGGGCGGGGCACTGAAGCTTTCTTT. The variable domain in full, with the rest retrieved from reference TRBV7-9 and TRBJ1-1, is DTGVSQNPRHKITKRGQNVTFRCDPISEHNRLYWYRQTLGQGPEFLTYFQNEAQLEKSRLLSDRFSAERPKGSFSTLEIQRTEQGDSAMYLCASARGRGTEAFFGQGTRLTVV.

This clonotype came up many times. CDR3 amino acids: CSVDLSGANVLTF. CDR3 DNA sequence: TGCAGCGTTGACCTTTCTGGGGCCAACGTCCTGACTTTC. J is TRBJ2-6 and V is TRBV29-1; D not certain. The CDR3 totals 13 residues. Germline loops: CDR1 SQVTM, CDR2 ANQGSEA. V dropped 3 bases and J dropped 1 base, with 4 bases sitting between them. The full variable domain, its missing parts supplied by reference TRBV29-1 and TRBJ2-6, is SAVISQKPSRDICQRGTSLTIQCQVDSQVTMMFWYRQQPGQSLTLIATANQGSEATYESGFVIDKFPISRPNLTFSTLTVSNMSPEDSSIYLCSVDLSGANVLTFGAGSRLTVL.

This clonotype was counted ten times or more. The genes are TRBV29-1 and TRBJ1-2; no clear D gene. Germline V lookup: CDR1 SQVTM, CDR2 ANQGSEA. V dropped 2 bases and J dropped 4 bases, with 11 bases sitting between them. This CDR3 spans 13 amino acids. This CDR3 reads CSVEKASPYGYTF. In DNA, the CDR3 is TGCAGCGTTGAAAAGGCCAGCCCCTATGGCTACACCTTC.

The V and J genes are TRBV9 and TRBJ1-5; no clear D gene. The CDR3 is 14 residues long. Germline V gene sequence: CDR1 SGDLS, CDR2 YYNGEE. Between the trimmed V and J ends, which lost 1 base and 10 bases, there was a span of 15 bases. The CDR3 DNA reads TGTGCCAGCAGCGTAAGCCCCAGAGATGAACCCCAGCATTTT. Amino acids: CASSVSPRDEPQHF.

The rearrangement uses TRBV29-1 and TRBJ2-1; D may correspond to TRBD1 or TRBD2 (5 bases each). The V end was cut by 0 bases, the J end by 10 bases, with 13 bases between. The CDR3 contains 13 residues. In germline, CDR1 is SQVTM, CDR2 ANQGSEA. CDR3: CSVEDRRGREQFF. CDR3 nucleotide sequence: TGCAGCGTTGAAGATCGAAGGGGACGAGAGCAGTTCTTC.

This clonotype was detected a few times. The rearrangement uses TRBV4-1 and TRBJ2-5; D is unresolved. Germline loops: CDR1 MGHRA, CDR2 YSYEKL. This CDR3 region has 13 residues. With 1 base removed from V and 7 bases from J, the gap between germline ends came to 10 bases. The CDR3 sequence: CASSQASPGTQYF. CDR3 coding DNA: TGCGCCAGCAGCCAAGCCTCCCCGGGGACCCAGTACTTC.

J is TRBJ2-5 and V is TRBV10-3; D remains unclear. This CDR3 region has 13 residues. CDR1 is ENHRY, CDR2 SYGVKD, per germline. Trimming pared 4 bases from V and 2 bases from J, leaving 8 bases between. The CDR3 nucleotides are TGTGCCATCAGTGGGTTGGGTCAAGAGACCCAGTACTTC. Translating it yields CAISGLGQETQYF.

As DNA, the CDR3 is TGTGCCAGCAGCCCCCACCGGGACAACGAGCAGTACTTC. As protein: CASSPHRDNEQYF. This sequence joins TRBV7-2 and TRBJ2-7; D might be TRBD1 (6 bases). V lost 5 bases to trimming and J lost 5 bases, with 13 bases between them. The germline V gene encodes CDR1 SGHTA and CDR2 FQGNSA. The CDR3 loop spans 13 amino acids.

The sample holds many counts of this clonotype. Compared with germline, one end of the junction differs, possibly owing to a read error. The chain is built from TRBV25-1 and TRBJ2-7; 9 nucleotides agree with TRBD2. CDR1 is MGHDK and CDR2 is SYGVNS in the germline V gene. The CDR3 sequence is 16 residues long. CDR3 bases: TGTGCCAGCAGTGAAGCTACCGGGACAGAAAGACTAGCGGTATGCTTC. Residues: CASSEATGTERLAVCF.

With regard to this clonotype: Possible read error: a much larger clone is one base away. The gene calls are TRBV5-8 and TRBJ1-4, with TRBD1 as a possible D gene (5 bases). The CDR3 covers 15 residues. Germline loops: CDR1 SGHTS, CDR2 YDEGEE. The CDR3: CASSAYRGINEKRFF. CDR3 DNA: TGTGCCAGCAGCGCCTACCGGGGCATTAATGAAAAACGGTTTTTT.

This clonotype appeared many times. The chain combines TRBV3-1 with TRBJ2-6; D may be TRBD2 (6 bases). From germline, CDR1 is LGHDT and CDR2 YNNKEL (reference sequence). V shed 4 bases and J shed 0 bases, with 10 bases lying between them. This CDR3 is 16 amino acids long. The CDR3 loop is CASSPRGASGANVLTF. In nucleotides, the CDR3 is TGTGCCAGCAGCCCCCGCGGGGCCTCTGGGGCCAACGTCCTGACTTTC.

A note on this clonotype: A much larger clone sits a single nucleotide away, making a read error possible. The J gene is TRBJ2-5, the V gene TRBV11-2; the D is unclear. V lost 5 bases to trimming and J lost 1 base, with 14 bases between them. In germline, CDR1 is SGHAT, CDR2 FQNNGV. The CDR3 consists of 15 residues. Here the CDR3 reads CASSPSLGSQETQYF. CDR3 DNA sequence: TGTGCCAGCAGCCCCTCATTGGGGTCCCAAGAGACCCAGTACTTC.

In regard to this clonotype: This may be a read error, as it is one base from a much larger clone. The chain combines TRBV7-3 with TRBJ1-1; the D is unclear. This CDR3 contains 15 residues. Germline CDR1 reads SGHTA; CDR2 reads FQGTGA. CDR3 sequence: CASSPPHLGRTEALF. The CDR3 nucleotides read TGTGCCAGCAGCCCCCCCCACTTGGGGAGGACTGAAGCTCTCTTT.

Concerning this clonotype: This may be a read error, as it is one base from a much larger clone. The rearrangement joins TRBV7-6 to TRBJ1-1; TRBD1 aligns across 12 bases. This CDR3 comprises 16 residues. Germline V gene lookup returns CDR1 SGHVS and CDR2 FNYEAQ. CDR3 loop: CASSPHIGTGGPEACF. CDR3 coding DNA: TGTGCCAGCAGCCCCCACATAGGGACAGGGGGCCCTGAAGCTTGCTTT.

This clonotype was seen repeatedly, ten times or more. This rearrangement joins TRBV29-1 to TRBJ1-5; D possibly corresponds to TRBD1 (6 bases). CDR1 is SQVTM, CDR2 ANQGSEA, per germline. This CDR3 has 15 residues. Trimming cost V 4 bases and J 5 bases, with 18 bases left between them. This CDR3 reads CSVGQGIGVDQPQHF. CDR3 nucleotide sequence: TGCAGCGTTGGCCAGGGGATTGGGGTGGATCAGCCCCAGCATTTT.

This clonotype was recorded many times. The chain combines TRBV18 with TRBJ2-7; D is possibly TRBD1 or TRBD2 (5 bases each). V was cut by 2 bases and J by 1 base, with 9 bases left in between. The CDR3 covers 14 residues. Germline assignment: CDR1 KGHSH and CDR2 LQKENI. The CDR3 loop reads CASSPVGVSYEQYF. The CDR3 nucleotides read TGTGCCAGCTCACCAGTGGGGGTGTCCTACGAGCAGTACTTC.

This clonotype was recorded many times. The rearrangement links TRBV6-1 to TRBJ1-1; unclear D gene. The germline V gene has CDR1 MNHNS and CDR2 SASEGT. CDR3 size: 14 residues. The V end lost 8 bases, the J end lost 0 bases, and 13 bases lay between the germline ends. The chain's CDR3 is CASFNTGMNTEAFF. CDR3 DNA: TGTGCCAGCTTTAACACGGGAATGAACACTGAAGCTTTCTTT.

The sample holds many counts of this clonotype. The chain carries TRBV5-1 and TRBJ2-3; 15 nucleotides match TRBD2. The CDR3 covers 16 residues. Germline trimming cut 3 bases from V and 5 bases from J; bases unmatched to any gene: 4. Looked up from germline, CDR1 is SGHRS and CDR2 is YFSETQ. The CDR3 DNA reads TGCGCCAGCAGCTCCGGGACTAGCGGGAGGATAGATACGCAGTATTTT. The encoded protein is CASSSGTSGRIDTQYF.

This clonotype was counted ten times or more. This chain links TRBV7-9 with TRBJ2-7, with a possible D match to TRBD1 (5 bases). V dropped 1 base and J dropped 2 bases, with 9 bases sitting between them. Germline V CDR1 and CDR2: SEHNR, FQNEAQ (reference sequence). The CDR3 length is 14 residues. The CDR3 DNA follows: TGTGCCAGCAGCTTAGGGGGCGTTACCTACGAGCAGTACTTC. The encoded protein is CASSLGGVTYEQYF.

As regards this clonotype: Possible read error: a much larger clone is one base away. This chain uses TRBV18 with TRBJ1-5, with 7 bases fitting TRBD1. Germline assignment: CDR1 KGHSH and CDR2 LQKENI. The CDR3 length is 14 residues. The CDR3 protein is CASTPGQVDQPQHF. CDR3 sequence (DNA): TGTGCCAGCACACCCGGACAGGTAGATCAGCCCCAGCATTTT.